These 17 T cell receptor beta chains were sequenced from one sample in a study of T cell changes during pregnancy in multiple sclerosis. Produced via immunoSEQ multiplex PCR; TCRdb's table is partial and in-frame only. The sample has around 17,000 clones; 95% to 97% are singletons. The sample in question was peripheral blood, obtained in the third trimester of pregnancy. All receptors derive from a female donor with multiple sclerosis, enrolled in a pregnancy study.

The chain links TRBV6-5 to TRBJ1-5; D perhaps matches TRBD1 (6 bases). This CDR3 has 13 residues. CDR1 and CDR2 (germline): MNHEY, SVGAGI. The ends were cut back, 6 bases at V and 3 bases at J, with 9 bases in the middle. The CDR3 nucleotides are TGTGCCAGCAGCCGGGACACCAATCAGCCCCAGCATTTT. Amino acids: CASSRDTNQPQHF.

J is TRBJ2-2 and V is TRBV5-1; TRBD2 matches at 7 bases. Germline V gene lookup returns CDR1 SGHRS and CDR2 YFSETQ. CDR3 length: 16 amino acids. V was pared by 1 base and J by 1 base, with 4 bases of the junction left unmatched. Here the CDR3 DNA reads TGCGCCAGCAGCTTGATAGCGGGTGGGAACACCGGGGAGCTGTTTTTT. Residues: CASSLIAGGNTGELFF.

The chain has TRBV28 and TRBJ2-5; perhaps TRBD1 as D (6 bases). CDR1 MDHEN and CDR2 SYDVKM come from the germline V gene. There are 13 residues in the CDR3. The V end was cut by 8 bases, the J end by 4 bases, with 14 bases between. CDR3 protein: CASHATGRETQYF. DNA for the CDR3: TGTGCCAGCCATGCGACAGGTCGAGAGACCCAGTACTTC.

This rearrangement joins TRBV4-2 to TRBJ2-6, with a possible D match to TRBD1 (5 bases). The CDR3 length is 16 residues. Germline assignment: CDR1 LGHNA and CDR2 YNFKEQ. The V end was cut by 0 bases, the J end by 0 bases, with 6 bases between. The CDR3 nucleotides are TGTGCCAGCAGCCAAGAAACAGGCTCTGGGGCCAACGTCCTGACTTTC. Encoded protein: CASSQETGSGANVLTF.

The chain is built from TRBV12-1 and TRBJ1-3; TRBD1, as called in the table, went unchecked against the DNA. TRBV12-1 is a documented pseudogene. This CDR3 has 14 residues. This chain's CDR3 is CASSCRQLGNTIYF. The CDR3 DNA sequence: TGTGCCAGCAGCTGCCGACAGTTGGGAAACACCATATATTTT.

The chain uses TRBV28 and TRBJ1-2, with 10 bases fitting TRBD1. Germline V gives CDR1 MDHEN, CDR2 SYDVKM. There are 18 residues in the CDR3. V was clipped by 6 bases and J by 6 bases; unmatched bases: 19. The chain's CDR3 is CASSSNGRRDRGSNGYTF. Here the CDR3 DNA reads TGTGCCAGCAGCTCAAATGGACGTCGGGACAGGGGATCTAATGGCTACACCTTC.

V is TRBV7-8 and J is TRBJ1-5, with a weak D call TRBD1 (5 bases). The CDR3 totals 12 residues. The germline CDR1 and CDR2 sequences are SGHVS and FQNEAQ. V dropped 11 bases and J dropped 7 bases, with 15 bases sitting between them. DNA for the CDR3: TGTGCCTCCATGGGGCCCGGCCAGCCCCAGCATTTT. It translates to CASMGPGQPQHF.

The gene calls are TRBV27 and TRBJ2-7, with 7 bases aligning to TRBD1. Per germline, CDR1 MNHEY and CDR2 SMNVEV (reference sequence). The CDR3 loop spans 14 amino acids. The V and J ends lost 5 bases and 3 bases, in that order; junction bases with no gene match: 7. The CDR3, as DNA: TGTGCCAGCAGTCTGACAGGGACCAGCTACGAGCAGTACTTC. Translated: CASSLTGTSYEQYF.

The J gene is TRBJ2-2, the V gene TRBV25-1; D is unresolved. V dropped 11 bases and J dropped 6 bases, with 13 bases sitting between them. The CDR3 covers 12 residues. Germline assignment: CDR1 MGHDK and CDR2 SYGVNS. The CDR3 nucleotides are TGTGCCGTGCTAGGTAATCCCGGGGAGCTGTTTTTT. Protein: CAVLGNPGELFF.

This chain joins TRBV9 and TRBJ2-1; 10 bases are a match to TRBD2. The V segment lost 2 bases and the J segment 0 bases; nucleotides outside the gene matches: 2. This CDR3 contains 16 residues. Germline CDR1 and CDR2: SGDLS and YYNGEE. CDR3 loop: CASSVGLASSYNEQFF. CDR3 bases: TGTGCCAGCAGCGTGGGACTAGCGTCCTCCTACAATGAGCAGTTCTTC.

This clone was seen a single time. The chain carries TRBV6-6 and TRBJ2-5; D uncertain. The CDR3 is 13 amino acids. In germline, CDR1 is MNHNY, CDR2 SVGAGI (reference sequence). With 4 bases removed from V and 5 bases from J, the gap between germline ends came to 11 bases. In DNA, the CDR3 is TGTGCCAGCAGTTGGCAGGTACTGGAGACCCAGTACTTC. Protein sequence: CASSWQVLETQYF.

The rearrangement uses TRBV18 and TRBJ2-7; 9 bases align to TRBD1. With 4 bases clipped from V and 2 bases from J, the junction kept 3 bases outside the gene matches. This CDR3 contains 14 residues. Germline lookup yields CDR1 KGHSH and CDR2 LQKENI. The CDR3 bases are TGTGCCAGCTCACGACAGGGGGAGCCCTACGAGCAGTACTTC. Encoded protein: CASSRQGEPYEQYF.

V gene TRBV28 combines with J gene TRBJ2-7, with 10 positions matching TRBD1. CDR1 is MDHEN, CDR2 SYDVKM, per germline. This CDR3 is 14 amino acids long. V shed 6 bases, J shed 1 base, and the junction held 3 bases outside the gene matches. CDR3 region: CASRGTGESYEQYF. CDR3 nucleotides: TGTGCCAGCAGAGGGACAGGGGAGTCCTACGAGCAGTACTTC.

Regarding this clone: One end of the junction does not line up with germline, which may come from a read error. The CDR3 region is CAGSFIAGGPIDTQYF. The CDR3 region has the DNA TGTGCCGGCAGTTTTATAGCGGGAGGGCCAATAGATACGCAGTATTTT. This chain joins TRBV27 and TRBJ2-3; 11 bases match TRBD2. The CDR3 contains 16 residues. Germline V gives CDR1 MNHEY, CDR2 SMNVEV (reference sequence).

The CDR3 here is CASSLAGAKNIQYF. CDR3 DNA sequence: TGTGCCAGCAGTCTTGCAGGCGCCAAAAACATTCAGTACTTC. This rearrangement joins TRBV28 to TRBJ2-4; D unclear. With 5 bases removed from V and 1 base from J, the gap between germline ends came to 9 bases. CDR1 MDHEN and CDR2 SYDVKM come from the germline V gene. The CDR3 runs 14 residues.

The J gene is TRBJ2-7, the V gene TRBV7-9, with 8 bases that match TRBD2. This CDR3 region has 15 residues. Germline CDR1 reads SEHNR; CDR2 reads FQNEAQ (reference sequence). The V and J ends lost 8 bases and 2 bases, in that order; junction bases with no gene match: 11. The CDR3 protein is CASWGGREAPYEQYF. The DNA for the CDR3 is TGTGCCAGCTGGGGGGGGCGGGAGGCCCCCTACGAGCAGTACTTC. The variable domain in full, with the rest retrieved from reference TRBV7-9 and TRBJ2-7, is DTGVSQNPRHKITKRGQNVTFRCDPISEHNRLYWYRQTLGQGPEFLTYFQNEAQLEKSRLLSDRFSAERPKGSFSTLEIQRTEQGDSAMYLCASWGGREAPYEQYFGPGTRLTVT.

The V and J genes are TRBV7-3 and TRBJ2-7, with D possibly being TRBD2 (7 bases). V was pared by 2 bases and J by 4 bases, with 18 bases between. CDR1 and CDR2 from the germline V gene are SGHTA and FQGTGA. CDR3 length equals 16 residues. CDR3 residues: CASSLAGRGARYEQYF. The CDR3, as DNA: TGTGCCAGCAGCTTAGCCGGCCGGGGGGCGAGATACGAGCAGTACTTC. Supplemented by reference TRBV7-3 and TRBJ2-7, the full variable domain reads GAGVSQTPSNKVTEKGKYVELRCDPISGHTALYWYRQSLGQGPEFLIYFQGTGAADDSGLPNDRFFAVRPEGSVSTLKIQRTERGDSAVYLCASSLAGRGARYEQYFGPGTRLTVT.